This T cell receptor beta chain is from a study of blood T cell repertoires in COVID-19. Background on the study: Sample material is recorded as cDNA or gDNA derived from T cells, B-cell-depleted T cells, or PBMCs.

The germline V and J ends were trimmed by 5 bases and 5 bases, with 15 bases remaining between them. CDR3 length: 14 residues. CDR1 is SGHTA, CDR2 FQGNSA, per germline. Per the authors' pipeline: Amplification from reference gene primers served as the basis for estimated nucleated cell counts. Produced via immunoSEQ multiplex PCR; TCRdb's table is partial and in-frame only. V, J and clone size are taken as reported in that table, and D and trimming were inferred from the DNA itself. The data contain approximately 260,000 clones, around 88% of them singletons. The genes are TRBV7-2 and TRBJ2-5, with D perhaps given as TRBD1 or TRBD2 (6 bases each). This TCR derives from a woman aged 40-49 years with acute COVID-19. The sample consisted of PBMCs or T cells enriched from blood (not recorded which). CDR3 DNA sequence: TGTGCCAGCAGCGTAGGAGGGACATGGGAGACCCAGTACTTC. This gives the protein CASSVGGTWETQYF.